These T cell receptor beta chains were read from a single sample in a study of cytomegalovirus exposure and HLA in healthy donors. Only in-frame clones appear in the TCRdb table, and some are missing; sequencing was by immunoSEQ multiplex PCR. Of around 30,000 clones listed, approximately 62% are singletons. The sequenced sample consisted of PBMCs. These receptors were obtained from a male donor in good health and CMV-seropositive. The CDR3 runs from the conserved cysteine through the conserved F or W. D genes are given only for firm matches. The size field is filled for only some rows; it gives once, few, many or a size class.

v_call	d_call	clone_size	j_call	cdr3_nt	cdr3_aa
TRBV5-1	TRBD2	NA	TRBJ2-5	TGCGCCAGCAGCGCCTTGGGGACTAGCGGGGGCCAAGAGACCCAGTACTTC	CASSALGTSGGQETQYF
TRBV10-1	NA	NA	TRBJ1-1	TGCGCCAGCAGTGATCCGGGTCGGGCTGAAGCTTTCTTT	CASSDPGRAEAFF
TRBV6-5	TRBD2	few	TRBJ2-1	TGTGCCAGCAGTAGGACTAGCGGGAGTAGCAATGAGCAGTTCTTC	CASSRTSGSSNEQFF
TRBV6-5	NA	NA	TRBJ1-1	TGTGCCACCTTTAACACTGAAGCTTTCTTT	CATFNTEAFF
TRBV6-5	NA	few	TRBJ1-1	TGTGCCAGCAGTTTTGCGGGACCTAACACTGAAGCTTTCTTT	CASSFAGPNTEAFF
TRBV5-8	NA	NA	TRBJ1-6	TGTGCCAGCAGCGGCACCGGACTTCGTAATTCACCCCTCCACTTT	CASSGTGLRNSPLHF
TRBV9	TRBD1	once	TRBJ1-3	TGTGCCAGCAGCGTGTCGGGACAGGGATCAAACACCATATATTTT	CASSVSGQGSNTIYF
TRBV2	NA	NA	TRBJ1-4	TGTGCCAGCAGTGAGAGGTCCCCTGGGGAAAAACTGTTTTTT	CASSERSPGEKLFF
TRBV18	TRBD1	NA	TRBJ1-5	TGTGCCAGCTCACCACGCGGGACAGAAGATCAGCCCCAGCATTTT	CASSPRGTEDQPQHF
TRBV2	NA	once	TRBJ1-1	TGTGCCAGCAGGTTCCTAGAATTGAACACTGAAGCTTTCTTT	CASRFLELNTEAFF
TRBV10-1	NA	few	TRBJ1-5	TGCGCCAGCAGCCTCGACAGTCGTCAGCCCCAGCATTTT	CASSLDSRQPQHF
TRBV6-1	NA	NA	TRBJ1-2	TGTGCCAGCAGTAGGACAGGCTACACCTTC	CASSRTGYTF
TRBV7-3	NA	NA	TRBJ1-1	TGTGCCAGCAGCCATGCTGGAGACACTGAAGCTTTCTTT	CASSHAGDTEAFF
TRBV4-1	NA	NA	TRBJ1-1	TGCGCCAGCACGAGGAGCAGGACAGATTTCGTGAACACTGAAGCTTTCTTT	CASTRSRTDFVNTEAFF
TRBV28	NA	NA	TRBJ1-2	TGTGCCAGCACCTGGGGGGACTATGGCTACACCTTC	CASTWGDYGYTF
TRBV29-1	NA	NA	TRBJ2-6	TGCAGCGCCCGGGCCGGGGGTACAGGGGCCAACGTCCTGACTTTC	CSARAGGTGANVLTF
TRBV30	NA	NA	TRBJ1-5	TGTGCCTGGAGCCCTCCAGGGGTCGGCAATCAGCCCCAGCATTTT	CAWSPPGVGNQPQHF
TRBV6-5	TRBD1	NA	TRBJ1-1	TGTGCCAGCAGTCAAACCAGGGGGGTGAACACTGAAGCTTTCTTT	CASSQTRGVNTEAFF
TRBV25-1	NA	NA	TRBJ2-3	TGTGCCAGCGCGCTGTCGGAGAGCACAGATACGCAGTATTTT	CASALSESTDTQYF
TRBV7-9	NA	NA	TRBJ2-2	TGTGCCAGCAGCCGCCGACAGGGAGGTGCCGGGGAGCTGTTTTTT	CASSRRQGGAGELFF
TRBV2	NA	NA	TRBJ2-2	TGTGCCAGCAGAAGGGGGAGTCGGCCCGGGGAGCTGTTTTTT	CASRRGSRPGELFF
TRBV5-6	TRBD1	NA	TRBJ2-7	TGTGCCAGCAGCTTGGGACAGGGGGCACCCTCCGAGCAGTACTTC	CASSLGQGAPSEQYF
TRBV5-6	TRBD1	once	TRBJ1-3	TGTGCCAGCAGCTTCGCCGGGACAGGGGGCGGAAACACCATATATTTT	CASSFAGTGGGNTIYF
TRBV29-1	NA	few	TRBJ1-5	TGCAGCGTTGCAGGCTTCAATCAGCCCCAGCATTTT	CSVAGFNQPQHF
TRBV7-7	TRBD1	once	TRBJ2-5	TGTGCTAGCAGCTACCAGACAGGGAGAGCAGAGACCCAGTACTTC	CASSYQTGRAETQYF
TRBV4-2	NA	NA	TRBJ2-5	TGTGCCAGCAGCCAAGGAAGAGGGGAGACCCAGTACTTC	CASSQGRGETQYF
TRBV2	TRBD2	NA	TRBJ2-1	TGTGCCAGCAGCCCGACTAGCGGGTCTTACAATGAGCAGTTCTTC	CASSPTSGSYNEQFF
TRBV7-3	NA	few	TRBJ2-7	TGTGCCAGCAGCTTCGGGGGACGGTCACCTTCCTACGAGCAGTACTTC	CASSFGGRSPSYEQYF
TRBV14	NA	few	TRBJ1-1	TGTGCCAGCAGCCAATTACACGGGGGTGGTACTGAAGCTTTCTTT	CASSQLHGGGTEAFF
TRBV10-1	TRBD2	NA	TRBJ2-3	TGCGCCAGCAGTGAGTCGGTATTAGCGGGAGGGCCACCAGATACGCAGTATTTT	CASSESVLAGGPPDTQYF
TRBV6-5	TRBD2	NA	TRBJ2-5	TGTGCCAGCCGCATAGCGGGAGGGAGAGAGACCCAGTACTTC	CASRIAGGRETQYF
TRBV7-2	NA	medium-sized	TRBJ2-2	TGTGCCAGCAGCTTGGCTAGCGCCGCCGGGGAGCTGTTTTTT	CASSLASAAGELFF